The next 9 T cell receptor beta chains were all read from a single sample in a study of cytomegalovirus exposure and HLA in healthy donors. The PCR made use of 60 Vbeta and 13 Jbeta primers. Using immunoSEQ multiplex PCR, the repertoire was profiled, and TCRdb retains in-frame clones only, with some absent. The sample includes 65,000 to 100,000 clones, roughly 73% seen only once; the top ten take 2.2%. The specimen sequenced was PBMCs. Every receptor here comes from a man aged 40-55 years in good health and CMV-seronegative.

The rearrangement joins TRBV15 to TRBJ2-7, with 8 bases identical to TRBD2. The CDR3 runs 15 residues. Germline loops: CDR1 LNHNV, CDR2 YYDKDF (reference sequence). J gave up 3 bases and V 3 bases, and 7 bases lay outside the gene matches. CDR3 DNA sequence: TGTGCCACCAGCAGTTCTAGCGGGTTAAACTACGAGCAGTACTTC. This translates into CATSSSSGLNYEQYF. The full variable domain, rest sourced from reference TRBV15 and TRBJ2-7, is DAMVIQNPRYQVTQFGKPVTLSCSQTLNHNVMYWYQQKSSQAPKLLFHYYDKDFNNEADTPDNFQSRRPNTSFCFLDIRSPGLGDTAMYLCATSSSSGLNYEQYFGPGTRLTVT.

This clone was counted only a few times. This chain uses TRBV27 with TRBJ2-7; 7 nucleotides agree with TRBD2. Trimming cost V 8 bases and J 0 bases; bases outside gene matches: 4. Germline V gene data show CDR1 as MNHEY and CDR2 as SMNVEV (reference sequence). CDR3 length: 13 residues. The CDR3 DNA reads TGTGCCAGCCGAAGCGGGGTCTCCTACGAGCAGTACTTC. Amino acid sequence: CASRSGVSYEQYF.

The rearrangement joins TRBV30 to TRBJ1-2; D uncertain. Germline values: CDR1 GTSNPN, CDR2 SVGIG (reference sequence). Trimming removed 2 bases from V and 2 bases from J, with 18 bases in between. The CDR3 contains 16 residues. As DNA, the CDR3 is TGTGCCTGGAGTCCTAGCGGGAGCCCCGTAAACTATGGCTACACCTTC. Translated, it gives CAWSPSGSPVNYGYTF. Together with reference TRBV30 and TRBJ1-2, the CDR3 gives the full variable domain: SQTIHQWPATLVQPVGSPLSLECTVEGTSNPNLYWYRQAAGRGLQLLFYSVGIGQISSEVPQNLSASRPQDRQFILSSKKLLLSDSGFYLCAWSPSGSPVNYGYTFGSGTRLTVV.

The J gene is TRBJ1-5, the V gene TRBV19; TRBD1 is a possible D gene (6 bases). Germline V gene sequence: CDR1 LNHDA, CDR2 SQIVND (reference sequence). The ends were cut back, 2 bases at V and 9 bases at J, with 14 bases in the middle. The CDR3 sequence is 14 residues long. This chain's CDR3 is CASSISGGSGPQHF. CDR3 sequence (DNA): TGTGCCAGTAGTATAAGTGGGGGCTCCGGGCCCCAGCATTTT.

The chain uses TRBV19 and TRBJ1-5, with D maybe TRBD1 (5 bases). The germline V gene has CDR1 LNHDA and CDR2 SQIVND (reference sequence). The CDR3 spans 14 residues. The germline V and J ends were trimmed by 7 bases and 5 bases, with 15 bases remaining between them. CDR3 DNA: TGTGCCAGTAACGGGGGGTCGTGGGATCAGCCCCAGCATTTT. Its translation: CASNGGSWDQPQHF.

CDR3 protein: CATSRPGGGISYEQYF. Here the CDR3 DNA reads TGTGCCACCAGCAGACCCGGCGGAGGGATTTCCTACGAGCAGTACTTC. The chain has TRBV15 and TRBJ2-7, with D possibly TRBD2 on 6 matching bases. Germline V gene sequence: CDR1 LNHNV, CDR2 YYDKDF (reference sequence). V gave up 2 bases and J gave up 1 base, with 15 bases separating them. This CDR3 contains 16 residues.

This chain joins TRBV9 and TRBJ1-1; D not certain. This CDR3 region has 13 residues. The V end lost 2 bases, the J end lost 1 base, and 6 bases lay between the germline ends. The V gene's germline CDR1 is SGDLS and CDR2 YYNGEE. CDR3 coding DNA: TGTGCCAGCAGCGTTTCACAGAACACTGAAGCTTTCTTT. Translation gives CASSVSQNTEAFF.

This chain connects TRBV5-4 to TRBJ2-5, with a tentative D call TRBD1 (7 bases). The germline V and J ends were trimmed by 5 bases and 4 bases, with 15 bases remaining between them. The CDR3 is 14 amino acids. Per germline, CDR1 SGHNT and CDR2 YYREEE (reference sequence). The CDR3 nucleotides are TGTGCCAGCAGTCGAGGGGGCGGGATAGAGACCCAGTACTTC. It yields the protein CASSRGGGIETQYF.

The rearrangement joins TRBV28 to TRBJ2-1; no definite D call. Germline-derived CDR1 and CDR2 are MDHEN and SYDVKM. With 2 bases removed from V and 0 bases from J, the gap between germline ends came to 11 bases. The CDR3 runs to 16 residues. CDR3 sequence (DNA): TGTGCCAGCAGTTTAGCGGCAGCGAACTCCTACAATGAGCAGTTCTTC. Translating it yields CASSLAAANSYNEQFF.